These 32 T cell receptor beta chains originate from one sample sequenced in a study of shared clonotypes between healthy human individuals. Clones were sequenced by immunoSEQ multiplex PCR, and TCRdb holds only the in-frame ones, with some missing. The table shows 650,000 to 800,000 clones, with 90% to 95% occurring only once. Naive-designated CD8 cells lacked CD45RO, were positively enriched for CCR7, and omitted terminally differentiated effector memory CD45RA+ cells. The sequenced material came from naive CD8+ T cells sorted from blood. The receptors derive from a man younger than 40 in good health.

The rearrangement uses TRBV14 and TRBJ2-1; 9 nucleotides match TRBD1. The CDR3 is 14 residues long. Germline lookup yields CDR1 SGHDN and CDR2 FVKESK. The V and J ends lost 3 bases and 5 bases, in that order; junction bases with no gene match: 2. The chain's CDR3 is CASSHRDRDNEQFF. The CDR3, as DNA: TGTGCCAGCAGCCACCGGGACAGGGACAATGAGCAGTTCTTC.

The J gene is TRBJ2-2, the V gene TRBV2; no clear D. V lost 4 bases and J lost 5, with 2 bases in between. The CDR3 runs 11 residues. Germline CDR1 SNHLY, CDR2 FYNNEI. In nucleotides, the CDR3 is TGTGCCAGCAGTGGTACCGGGGAGCTGTTTTTT. Protein product: CASSGTGELFF. Variable domain in full (rest from reference TRBV2 and TRBJ2-2): EPEVTQTPSHQVTQMGQEVILRCVPISNHLYFYWYRQILGQKVEFLVSFYNNEISEKSEIFDDQFSVERPDGSNFTLKIRSTKLEDSAMYFCASSGTGELFFGEGSRLTVL.

The chain joins TRBV4-1 to TRBJ2-1, with TRBD2 matching 13 bases. The J segment lost 1 base and the V segment lost 4 bases, leaving 7 bases of the junction unmatched. Germline V gene sequence: CDR1 MGHRA, CDR2 YSYEKL. The CDR3 covers 18 residues. In DNA, the CDR3 is TGCGCCAGCAGCCCCGAGGGGACTAGCGGGACTTCCTACAATGAGCAGTTCTTC. Encoded protein: CASSPEGTSGTSYNEQFF.

This clone came up a few times. The V and J genes are TRBV14 and TRBJ2-5; no definite D call. CDR3 size: 15 residues. V was trimmed by 4 bases and J by 4 bases, leaving 16 bases between them. Germline V gene data show CDR1 as SGHDN and CDR2 as FVKESK. The CDR3 protein is CASSPWLGSGETQYF. The CDR3 nucleotides are TGTGCCAGCAGCCCATGGCTGGGCTCGGGAGAGACCCAGTACTTC.

The chain has TRBV7-9 and TRBJ1-2; TRBD1 might be the D (6 bases). Germline CDR1 reads SEHNR; CDR2 reads FQNEAQ (reference sequence). Trimming removed 3 bases at V and 3 bases at J, with 20 bases between. The length of the CDR3 is 17 residues. Here the CDR3 reads CASSFPPPTGRHYGYTF. CDR3 nucleotide sequence: TGTGCCAGCAGCTTCCCCCCCCCGACAGGAAGACACTATGGCTACACCTTC.

The CDR3 DNA follows: TGTGCCAGCAGCTTAAACGGCAGGACTCCCTATGGCTACACCTTC. Protein: CASSLNGRTPYGYTF. The chain employs TRBV7-2 and TRBJ1-2, with D hard to call. The germline V gene encodes CDR1 SGHTA and CDR2 FQGNSA. The CDR3 loop spans 15 amino acids. V gave up 2 bases and J gave up 4 bases, with 14 bases separating them.

The gene calls are TRBV5-1 and TRBJ2-5, with D perhaps TRBD2 (5 bases). In germline, CDR1 is SGHRS, CDR2 YFSETQ. V was trimmed by 4 bases and J by 3 bases, leaving 13 bases between them. The CDR3 is made up of 14 amino acids. For the CDR3, the DNA is TGCGCCAGCAGCCCAACCTTCGGGGAAGAGACCCAGTACTTC. It encodes CASSPTFGEETQYF.

The chain links TRBV18 to TRBJ2-2; D perhaps matches TRBD1 (6 bases). This CDR3 contains 16 residues. V dropped 3 bases and J dropped 0 bases, with 11 bases sitting between them. Germline CDR1 KGHSH, CDR2 LQKENI. CDR3 sequence reads: CASSPPPGANTGELFF. The CDR3 DNA is TGTGCCAGCTCACCTCCGCCAGGGGCGAACACCGGGGAGCTGTTTTTT.

The J gene is TRBJ2-1, the V gene TRBV7-3, with 7 bases fitting TRBD2. The CDR3 sequence is 14 residues long. Per the germline V gene, CDR1 is SGHTA and CDR2 is FQGTGA. The ends lost 2 bases at V and 10 bases at J; junction bases unmatched: 8. The CDR3 sequence: CASSLLGGSGEQFF. For the CDR3, the DNA is TGTGCCAGCAGCTTATTGGGCGGGAGCGGCGAGCAGTTCTTC.

This clone appeared once. The chain employs TRBV2 and TRBJ2-7, with D possibly being TRBD1 (5 bases). Germline CDR1 reads SNHLY; CDR2 reads FYNNEI. The CDR3 covers 16 residues. V lost 0 bases, J lost 3 bases, and 15 bases lay in between. Here the CDR3 reads CASSEALFVGDYEQYF. Here the CDR3 DNA reads TGTGCCAGCAGTGAAGCGTTATTCGTAGGGGACTACGAGCAGTACTTC.

The chain is built from TRBV2 and TRBJ1-4, with a weak D call TRBD1 (6 bases). V lost 4 bases and J 7 bases, leaving 13 bases between the germline ends. Germline V gene lookup returns CDR1 SNHLY and CDR2 FYNNEI. This CDR3 is built from 14 residues. The CDR3 DNA is TGTGCCAGCAGTGTATCGGGGGCCCGTGAAAAACTGTTTTTT. It codes for CASSVSGAREKLFF.

The gene calls are TRBV4-3 and TRBJ2-3, with D perhaps matching TRBD2 (7 bases). The CDR3 is 17 residues long. V was cut by 4 bases and J by 0 bases, with 17 bases left in between. The germline gives CDR1 LGHNA, CDR2 YSLEER. CDR3 sequence (DNA): TGCGCCAGCAGCCCGGAGTTCGGGGGGCGTAGCACAGATACGCAGTATTTT. This codes for CASSPEFGGRSTDTQYF.

The chain carries TRBV27 and TRBJ2-2; the D gene is possibly TRBD2 (5 bases). This CDR3 comprises 14 residues. Trimming pared 7 bases from V and 1 base from J, leaving 10 bases between. Germline CDR1 MNHEY, CDR2 SMNVEV (reference sequence). The CDR3 reads CASKTSGNTGELFF. The CDR3 DNA is TGTGCCAGCAAAACGAGCGGGAACACCGGGGAGCTGTTTTTT.

The sample holds one count of this clone. This chain links TRBV7-9 with TRBJ1-2, with unresolved D. Germline values: CDR1 SEHNR, CDR2 FQNEAQ (reference sequence). V was trimmed by 1 base and J by 0 bases, leaving 21 bases between them. This CDR3 contains 19 residues. The DNA of the CDR3 is TGTGCCAGCAGCTTAGACCCCGCAAGACCCGCCACCCCTAACTATGGCTACACCTTC. It is translated as CASSLDPARPATPNYGYTF.

The chain is built from TRBV27 and TRBJ2-1; possible D gene TRBD2, 6 bases. The CDR3 is 16 amino acids. Germline CDR1 MNHEY, CDR2 SMNVEV (reference sequence). Trimming took off 6 bases at V and 4 bases at J, with 19 bases between the two ends. Here the CDR3 DNA reads TGTGCCAGCAGCCCTATCGGGCTCGCGGGGTACAATGAGCAGTTCTTC. Residues: CASSPIGLAGYNEQFF.

The chain recombines TRBV9 with TRBJ2-2; 11 nucleotides agree with TRBD2. Losses at the gene ends were 4 bases for V and 5 bases for J; bases not matched to a gene: 4. The CDR3 spans 15 residues. CDR1 and CDR2 (germline): SGDLS, YYNGEE. The CDR3 DNA reads TGTGCCAGCAGCCCCACTAGCGGGAGAACCGGGGAGCTGTTTTTT. Its protein is CASSPTSGRTGELFF.

On this clone itself: The identical CDR3 is also encoded by other nucleotide sequences in the sample. This chain connects TRBV5-4 to TRBJ2-3, with D unclear. CDR1 and CDR2 (germline): SGHNT, YYREEE (reference sequence). Trimming removed 1 base at V and 4 bases at J, with 1 base between. The CDR3 totals 11 residues. The CDR3 loop is CASSLSDTQYF. CDR3 nucleotide sequence: TGTGCCAGCAGCTTGTCAGATACGCAGTATTTT.

The chain combines TRBV27 with TRBJ2-6; D is possibly TRBD2 (6 bases). CDR1 and CDR2 from the germline V gene are MNHEY and SMNVEV (reference sequence). There are 16 residues in the CDR3. V lost 1 base to trimming and J lost 4 bases, with 11 bases between them. The CDR3 region has the DNA TGTGCCAGCAGTTTATTTCCGGGGGAAGGGGCCAACGTCCTGACTTTC. Translation gives CASSLFPGEGANVLTF.

Of note for this clone: The same CDR3 also results from other DNA sequences found in this sample. The CDR3 reads CSVGLAGATDTQYF. In DNA, the CDR3 is TGCAGCGTTGGTCTAGCGGGAGCGACAGATACGCAGTATTTT. The genes are TRBV29-1 and TRBJ2-3; 10 bases line up with TRBD2. CDR3 length: 14 amino acids. The V gene end was trimmed by 4 bases and the J gene end by 3 bases; junction bases not matched to a gene: 4. CDR1 SQVTM and CDR2 ANQGSEA come from the germline V gene.

A word on this clone: Within the sample, other DNA sequences also encode this same CDR3. This sequence joins TRBV7-9 and TRBJ2-1; 7 bases agree with TRBD2. CDR3 length: 14 amino acids. Looked up from germline, CDR1 is SEHNR and CDR2 is FQNEAQ (reference sequence). V lost 1 base, J lost 4 bases, and 1 base stayed unmatched. CDR3 protein: CASSLGGSYNEQFF. CDR3 coding DNA: TGTGCCAGCAGCTTAGGCGGGAGTTACAATGAGCAGTTCTTC.

V usage is TRBV28 and J usage is TRBJ1-5; no clear D gene. V lost 8 bases and J 4 bases, leaving 12 bases between the germline ends. The CDR3 extends over 13 amino acids. The germline V gene has CDR1 MDHEN and CDR2 SYDVKM. The chain's CDR3 is CASGRQANQPQHF. The CDR3 DNA reads as TGTGCCAGCGGGAGGCAGGCAAATCAGCCCCAGCATTTT.

This chain connects TRBV6-6 to TRBJ1-4, with D possibly TRBD1 on 5 matching bases. V was clipped by 1 base and J by 4 bases, with 10 bases between them. The CDR3 extends over 15 amino acids. Germline V CDR1 and CDR2: MNHNY, SVGAGI (reference sequence). The CDR3: CASSYWQGLNEKLFF. The CDR3, as DNA: TGTGCCAGCAGTTACTGGCAGGGACTTAATGAAAAACTGTTTTTT.

The chain is built from TRBV9 and TRBJ2-3; 7 bases are a match to TRBD1. The CDR3 length is 14 residues. The trim removed 3 bases at V and 3 bases at J, leaving 4 bases unmatched. The V gene's germline CDR1 is SGDLS and CDR2 YYNGEE. CDR3 coding DNA: TGTGCCAGCAGCGATGGACAGGCAACAGATACGCAGTATTTT. It yields the protein CASSDGQATDTQYF. The full variable domain, rest sourced from reference TRBV9 and TRBJ2-3, is DSGVTQTPKHLITATGQRVTLRCSPRSGDLSVYWYQQSLDQGLQFLIQYYNGEERAKGNILERFSAQQFPDLHSELNLSSLELGDSALYFCASSDGQATDTQYFGPGTRLTVL.

V and J are TRBV19 and TRBJ1-4; 7 bases line up with TRBD1. Germline V lookup: CDR1 LNHDA, CDR2 SQIVND (reference sequence). Unmatched junction bases numbered 6, after V lost 5 bases and J lost 3 bases. This CDR3 spans 15 amino acids. In DNA, the CDR3 is TGTGCCAGTAGTGAACAGGGGACGGCTAATGAAAAACTGTTTTTT. This gives the protein CASSEQGTANEKLFF.

This sequence joins TRBV28 and TRBJ2-1; TRBD1 matches 9 bases. Germline CDR1 MDHEN, CDR2 SYDVKM. The CDR3 runs to 18 residues. After removal of 2 bases from V and 6 bases from J, the junction contained 14 bases not matched to a gene. CDR3 residues: CASSLGPQYGTGFNEQFF. The CDR3 coding sequence is TGTGCCAGCAGTTTAGGTCCCCAGTACGGGACAGGGTTCAATGAGCAGTTCTTC. The full variable domain, its missing parts supplied by reference TRBV28 and TRBJ2-1, is DVKVTQSSRYLVKRTGEKVFLECVQDMDHENMFWYRQDPGLGLRLIYFSYDVKMKEKGDIPEGYSVSREKKERFSLILESASTNQTSMYLCASSLGPQYGTGFNEQFFGPGTRLTVL.

The chain is built from TRBV29-1 and TRBJ2-3, with 7 bases identical to TRBD2. Germline values: CDR1 SQVTM, CDR2 ANQGSEA. The CDR3 is 12 amino acids. V was clipped by 6 bases and J by 10 bases; unmatched bases: 10. The CDR3: CSVELLANAQYF. The CDR3, as DNA: TGCAGCGTGGAGCTACTAGCGAACGCGCAGTATTTT.

The chain couples TRBV7-9 to TRBJ2-7; TRBD2 matches 9 bases. The junction had 6 bases not matched to a gene; V was cut back by 5 bases and J by 4 bases. The CDR3 length is 14 residues. Germline values: CDR1 SEHNR, CDR2 FQNEAQ (reference sequence). CDR3 nucleotide sequence: TGTGCCAGCAGCCCGCGGCTAGCGGGGTACGAGCAGTACTTC. This codes for CASSPRLAGYEQYF.

The chain links TRBV6-1 to TRBJ1-1; TRBD1 is a possible D gene (5 bases). The ends were cut back, 7 bases at V and 4 bases at J, with 10 bases in the middle. The germline V gene has CDR1 MNHNS and CDR2 SASEGT. The CDR3 spans 12 residues. The CDR3 region is CASILGGTEAFF. For the CDR3, the DNA is TGTGCCAGCATTCTTGGGGGCACTGAAGCTTTCTTT.

This rearrangement joins TRBV11-3 to TRBJ2-3, with 13 nucleotides matching TRBD2. The CDR3 totals 16 residues. With V trimmed by 5 bases and J by 4 bases, 6 bases remained unmatched. Per the germline V gene, CDR1 is SGHNT and CDR2 is YENEEA. The CDR3 DNA sequence: TGTGCCAGCAGCCTCCGGACTAGCGGGAGCGCAGATACGCAGTATTTT. The encoded protein is CASSLRTSGSADTQYF.

The V gene is TRBV7-9, the J gene TRBJ1-2; D might be TRBD1 (5 bases). Deletions cut 5 bases from V and 1 base from J, with 11 bases between. The CDR3 contains 14 residues. The germline CDR1 and CDR2 sequences are SEHNR and FQNEAQ (reference sequence). The CDR3 spells CASSLTTDNYGYTF. The CDR3 nucleotides are TGTGCCAGCAGCCTTACGACAGATAACTATGGCTACACCTTC.

Notes on this clone: Other DNA sequences from this sample encode an identical CDR3 as well. V usage is TRBV5-1 and J usage is TRBJ2-7, with a tentative D call TRBD1 (6 bases). Per the germline V gene, CDR1 is SGHRS and CDR2 is YFSETQ. This CDR3 comprises 13 residues. V was cut by 2 bases and J by 4 bases, with 10 bases left in between. CDR3 bases: TGCGCCAGCAGCTTCGGACAGACTTACGAGCAGTACTTC. Its translation: CASSFGQTYEQYF.

The chain carries TRBV5-5 and TRBJ2-7; 9 nucleotides match TRBD2. The CDR3 runs 15 residues. Trimming took 0 bases from V and 3 from J; bases not matched to a gene: 4. Germline-derived CDR1 and CDR2 are SGHKS and YYEKEE (reference sequence). CDR3 DNA: TGTGCCAGCAGCTTGGAGGTAGCGGGAGACTACGAGCAGTACTTC. This gives the protein CASSLEVAGDYEQYF.